What follows describes a single TCR beta chain. Its antigen remains unknown. CDR3 length: 13 residues. V shed 0 bases and J shed 4 bases, with 7 bases lying between them. CDR1 SGHRS and CDR2 YFSETQ come from the germline V gene. The sample originates from a study of cytomegalovirus exposure and HLA in healthy donors. The study's findings and limits: Reports state that TCR beta sequences accurately predicted most subjects' HLA-A and HLA-B alleles.

PCR was performed using 60 Vbeta and 13 Jbeta primers. In the original workflow: Roughly 80 million unique TCR beta chains, 10 million to 14 million shared, were counted in a later analysis. The assay was immunoSEQ multiplex PCR, and TCRdb's table has in-frame clones only and misses some. V and J calls and clone size come straight from that table; D and trimming were deduced from the DNA. This table has approximately 160,000 clones, about 64% appearing once. All the people who gave samples were healthy bone marrow donors. Sequenced material: PBMCs. The clonotype originates from a man aged 50 to 59 in good health and CMV-seronegative. This chain links TRBV5-1 with TRBJ1-2; no firm D call. CDR3 bases: TGCGCCAGCAGCTTGGGACAAACCTATGGCTACACCTTC. Translated, it gives CASSLGQTYGYTF.